This is a list of T cell receptor beta chains from one sample in a study of molecular identifiers for immune sequencing clone quantification. TCRdb redid the calling of the PCR reads with MiXCR, one entry per CDR3 protein. The sample has tens of thousands of distinct CDR3 sequences; 15% to 20% are singletons. The material sequenced was naive CD8+ T cells from blood, with Jurkat cell RNA spiked in. These receptors came from a human donor in good health. Some libraries in this study had Jurkat cell RNA spiked in. CDR3s include the opening cysteine and the closing phenylalanine or tryptophan. The D gene is left open where the match is weak. Clone sizes are given selectively: once, few, many, or a class where the clone is expanded.

V	size	D	length	J	CDR3	DNA
TRBV20-1	many	NA	17	TRBJ2-1	CSARDLFRASPPEEQFF	TGCAGTGCTAGAGATCTTTTTCGGGCTAGCCCGCCTGAAGAGCAGTTCTTC
TRBV30	many	TRBD1	13	TRBJ2-7	CAWTPGQGGEQYF	TGTGCCTGGACCCCGGGACAGGGGGGAGAGCAGTACTTC
TRBV6-1	many	TRBD1	15	TRBJ2-5	CASSGWDSGKETQYF	TGTGCCAGCAGTGGGTGGGACAGTGGGAAAGAGACCCAGTACTTC
TRBV19	many	NA	16	TRBJ2-1	CASSIRLLATYNEQFF	TGTGCCAGTAGCATCAGGTTGCTAGCGACCTACAATGAGCAGTTCTTC
TRBV15	many	NA	17	TRBJ1-4	CATSSWDGGTTNEKLFF	TGTGCCACCAGCAGTTGGGACGGAGGAACAACTAATGAAAAACTGTTTTTT
TRBV6-2/TRBV6-3	NA	NA	13	TRBJ2-1	CASSLFDRNEQFF	TGTGCCAGCAGTCTTTTTGACAGAAATGAGCAGTTCTTC
TRBV4-3	NA	NA	13	TRBJ2-7	CASSQDRAYEQYF	TGCGCCAGCAGCCAAGACAGGGCCTACGAGCAGTACTTC
TRBV27	many	NA	14	TRBJ1-5	CASSLGSLNQPQHF	TGTGCCAGCAGTTTGGGCAGCCTCAATCAGCCCCAGCATTTT
TRBV3-1	many	NA	15	TRBJ1-6	CASSLEGQLNSPLHF	TGTGCCAGCAGCCTCGAGGGGCAGCTAAATTCACCCCTCCACTTT
TRBV7-8	NA	NA	15	TRBJ2-1	CASSSRQGSYNEQFF	TGTGCCAGCAGCTCACGGCAGGGCTCCTACAATGAGCAGTTCTTC
TRBV4-1	many	NA	16	TRBJ1-1	CASSQGALDSPWEAFF	TGCGCCAGCAGCCAAGGGGCTCTGGACAGCCCGTGGGAAGCTTTCTTT
TRBV4-1	many	NA	17	TRBJ1-1	CASSQGGPTSMNTEAFF	TGCGCCAGCAGCCAAGGGGGCCCTACATCAATGAACACTGAAGCTTTCTTT
TRBV9	many	NA	16	TRBJ2-3	CASSPGTISSTDTQYF	TGTGCCAGCAGCCCAGGGACGATCTCTAGCACAGATACGCAGTATTTT
TRBV4-3	few	TRBD1	16	TRBJ2-1	CASSQDLGQADNEQFF	TGCGCCAGCAGCCAAGATTTGGGACAGGCCGACAATGAGCAGTTCTTC
TRBV10-3	many	NA	15	TRBJ2-3	CAISESAVNLDTQYF	TGTGCCATCAGTGAGTCGGCAGTGAACCTAGATACGCAGTATTTT
TRBV30	many	NA	15	TRBJ2-3	CAWSVLASGTDTQYF	TGTGCCTGGAGTGTACTGGCTAGTGGCACAGATACGCAGTATTTT
TRBV7-9	few	TRBD1	16	TRBJ1-4	CASSLRTGGNNEKLFF	TGTGCCAGCAGCCTAAGGACAGGGGGAAATAATGAAAAACTGTTTTTT
TRBV27	many	TRBD2	15	TRBJ2-3	CASRVLAGFTDTQYF	TGTGCCAGCAGGGTGTTAGCGGGGTTCACAGATACGCAGTATTTT
TRBV7-2	many	TRBD2	17	TRBJ2-7	CASSPTGLAGGVYEQYF	TGTGCCAGCAGCCCGACGGGACTAGCGGGAGGGGTATACGAGCAGTACTTC
TRBV4-3	many	TRBD2	16	TRBJ2-7	CASRERASGDSYEQYF	TGCGCCAGCAGGGAGAGGGCTAGCGGGGATTCCTACGAGCAGTACTTC
TRBV7-9	few	NA	11	TRBJ2-2	CASSVSGELFF	TGTGCCAGCAGCGTGAGCGGGGAGCTGTTTTTT
TRBV7-9	NA	TRBD2	15	TRBJ2-1	CASSQAGGTYNEQFF	TGTGCCAGCAGCCAAGCGGGAGGTACCTACAATGAGCAGTTCTTC
TRBV6-2/TRBV6-3	NA	TRBD1	13	TRBJ2-7	CASGTGGFNEQYF	TGTGCCAGCGGGACAGGGGGCTTTAACGAGCAGTACTTC
TRBV9	many	TRBD2	18	TRBJ2-1	CASSVWTSGRGAYKEQFF	TGTGCCAGCAGCGTATGGACTAGCGGGAGAGGGGCCTACAAGGAGCAGTTCTTC
TRBV28	many	TRBD1	16	TRBJ1-5	CASSPYVGQGDQPQHF	TGTGCCAGCAGTCCCTACGTCGGGCAGGGGGACCAGCCCCAGCATTTT
TRBV19	few	NA	13	TRBJ2-2	CASSIGRTGELFF	TGTGCCAGTAGTATAGGACGAACCGGGGAGCTGTTTTTT
TRBV5-3	NA	NA	13	TRBJ2-7	CASSLVGSYGQYF	TGTGCCAGCAGCCTGGTGGGTTCCTACGGGCAGTACTTC
TRBV3-2	many	NA	16	TRBJ2-2	CASSQDGTGETGELFF	TGTGCCAGCAGCCAAGATGGGACAGGGGAAACCGGGGAGCTGTTTTTT
TRBV6-5	many	NA	13	TRBJ1-1	CASSYYVNTEAFF	TGTGCCAGCAGTTACTATGTGAACACTGAAGCTTTCTTT
TRBV4-1	many	TRBD2	17	TRBJ2-3	CASSQDGLAGLTDTQYF	TGCGCCAGCAGCCAAGATGGCCTAGCGGGACTCACAGATACGCAGTATTTT
TRBV20-1	many	NA	13	TRBJ2-7	CSAREGSPYEQYF	TGCAGTGCTAGAGAGGGTTCCCCCTACGAGCAGTACTTC